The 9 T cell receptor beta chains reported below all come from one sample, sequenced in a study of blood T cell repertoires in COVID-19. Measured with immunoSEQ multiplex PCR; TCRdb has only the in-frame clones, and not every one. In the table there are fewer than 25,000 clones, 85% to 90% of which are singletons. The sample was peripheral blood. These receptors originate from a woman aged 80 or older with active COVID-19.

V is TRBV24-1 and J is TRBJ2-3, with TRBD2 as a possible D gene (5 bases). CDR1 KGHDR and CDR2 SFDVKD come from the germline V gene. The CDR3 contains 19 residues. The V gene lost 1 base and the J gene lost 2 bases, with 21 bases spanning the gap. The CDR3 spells CATSDFRYSGSLYTDTQYF. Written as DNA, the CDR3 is TGTGCCACCAGTGATTTTCGGTACAGTGGGAGCCTTTACACAGATACGCAGTATTTT.

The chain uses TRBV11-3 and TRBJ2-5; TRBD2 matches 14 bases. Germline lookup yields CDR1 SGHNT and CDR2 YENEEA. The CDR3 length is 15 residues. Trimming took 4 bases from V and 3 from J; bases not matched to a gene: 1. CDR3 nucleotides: TGTGCCAGCAGCTCGGGACTAGCGGGAGAAGAGACCCAGTACTTC. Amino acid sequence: CASSSGLAGEETQYF.

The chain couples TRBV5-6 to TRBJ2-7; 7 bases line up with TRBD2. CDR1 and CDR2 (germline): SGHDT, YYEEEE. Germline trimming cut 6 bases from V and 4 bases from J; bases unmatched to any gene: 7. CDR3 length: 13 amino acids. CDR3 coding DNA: TGTGCCAGCAACTCCCCGGGGGGTTACGAGCAGTACTTC. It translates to CASNSPGGYEQYF. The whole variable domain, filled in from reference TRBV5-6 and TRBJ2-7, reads DAGVTQSPTHLIKTRGQQVTLRCSPKSGHDTVSWYQQALGQGPQFIFQYYEEEERQRGNFPDRFSGHQFPNYSSELNVNALLLGDSALYLCASNSPGGYEQYFGPGTRLTVT.

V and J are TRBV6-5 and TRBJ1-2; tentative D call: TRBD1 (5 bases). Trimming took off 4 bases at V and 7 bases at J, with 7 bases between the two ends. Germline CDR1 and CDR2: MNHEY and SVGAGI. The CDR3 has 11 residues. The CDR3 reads CASSWQGGYTF. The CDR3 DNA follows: TGTGCCAGCAGTTGGCAGGGTGGCTACACCTTC.

This chain's CDR3 is CSVRESTGAEKLFF. CDR3 sequence (DNA): TGCAGCGTTCGGGAATCAACAGGGGCCGAAAAACTGTTTTTT. The chain is built from TRBV29-1 and TRBJ1-4, with 7 bases matching TRBD1. CDR1 is SQVTM, CDR2 ANQGSEA, per germline. V dropped 5 bases and J dropped 8; count of bases not matched to a gene: 11. The CDR3 length is 14 residues.

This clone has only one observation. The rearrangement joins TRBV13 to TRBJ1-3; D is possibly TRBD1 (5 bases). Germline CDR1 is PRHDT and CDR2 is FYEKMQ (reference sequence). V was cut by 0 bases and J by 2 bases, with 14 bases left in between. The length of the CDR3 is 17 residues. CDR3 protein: CASSLGRWDSTGNTIYF. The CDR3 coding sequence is TGTGCCAGCAGCTTAGGCCGGTGGGACTCCACTGGAAACACCATATATTTT. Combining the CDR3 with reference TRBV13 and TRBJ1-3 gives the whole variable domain AAGVIQSPRHLIKEKRETATLKCYPIPRHDTVYWYQQGPGQDPQFLISFYEKMQSDKGSIPDRFSAQQFSDYHSELNMSSLELGDSALYFCASSLGRWDSTGNTIYFGEGSWLTVV.

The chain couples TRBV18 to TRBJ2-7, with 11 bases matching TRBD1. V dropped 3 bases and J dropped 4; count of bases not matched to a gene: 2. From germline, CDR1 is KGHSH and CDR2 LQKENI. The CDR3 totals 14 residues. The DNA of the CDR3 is TGTGCCAGCTCACCCGGGACAGGGGGGTACGAGCAGTACTTC. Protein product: CASSPGTGGYEQYF.

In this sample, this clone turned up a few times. CDR3 nucleotide sequence: TGCGCCAGCAGCCGCAGCGGGGGGAATTACAATGAGCAGTTCTTC. Encoded protein: CASSRSGGNYNEQFF. The rearrangement joins TRBV5-1 to TRBJ2-1; 9 bases are shared with TRBD2. There are 15 residues in the CDR3. The V and J ends lost 4 bases and 4 bases, in that order; junction bases with no gene match: 6. CDR1 is SGHRS and CDR2 is YFSETQ in the germline V gene.

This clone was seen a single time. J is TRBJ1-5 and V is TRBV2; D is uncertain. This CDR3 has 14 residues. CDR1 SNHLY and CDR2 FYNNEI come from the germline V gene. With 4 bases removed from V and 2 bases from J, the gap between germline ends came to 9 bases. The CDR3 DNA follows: TGTGCCAGCAGTGGAGGGAACGGCAATCAGCCCCAGCATTTT. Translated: CASSGGNGNQPQHF.